This T cell receptor beta chain originates from a study of early stage breast cancer tumors. Study as a whole: ER+/PR+/HER2- status applied to about 80% of the 16 invasive breast tumors. Samples were sequenced at roughly 10-fold average coverage. Regarding the study as a whole: Tumors had approximately 2.6-fold higher T cell density and higher clonality than adjacent normal breast tissue.

This CDR3 contains 19 residues. Germline V CDR1 and CDR2: SGHTA, FQGNSA. Deletions cut 5 bases from V and 5 bases from J, with 30 bases between. Repertoires were generated with immunoSEQ multiplex PCR, while TCRdb's copy carries only in-frame clones and drops some. This table has 12,000 to 15,000 clones, approximately 88% appearing once. Comments on this clone: Its antigen is as yet unknown.

This normal breast sample came from a site roughly 1.8-4 cm away from the tumor. The origin of this receptor is a person aged 30-39 years with breast cancer. The sequencing sample was made of normal breast tissue next to the tumor. The chain uses TRBV7-2 and TRBJ1-2; possible D gene TRBD1, 5 bases. CDR3 coding DNA: TGTGCCAGCAGCCCACTACCTCCGGGACCTTCCCGGGGGTTGTATGGCTACACCTTC. It yields the protein CASSPLPPGPSRGLYGYTF.